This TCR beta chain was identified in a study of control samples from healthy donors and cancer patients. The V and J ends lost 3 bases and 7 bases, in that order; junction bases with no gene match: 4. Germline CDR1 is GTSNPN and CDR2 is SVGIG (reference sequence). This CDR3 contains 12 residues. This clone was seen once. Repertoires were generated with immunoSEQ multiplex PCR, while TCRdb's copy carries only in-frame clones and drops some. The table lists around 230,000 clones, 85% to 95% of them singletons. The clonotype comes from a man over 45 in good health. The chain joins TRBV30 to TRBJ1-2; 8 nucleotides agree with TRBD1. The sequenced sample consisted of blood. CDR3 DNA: TGTGCCTGGAGCAGGGGGCTTGGTGGCTACACCTTC. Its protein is CAWSRGLGGYTF.